These T cell receptor beta chains were read from a single sample in a study of blood T cell repertoires in COVID-19. The repertoire was sequenced with immunoSEQ multiplex PCR; TCRdb's copy has only in-frame clones and lacks some. The sample lists about 330,000 clones, more than 85% seen once, with less than 20% in the top ten. Sequenced input: PBMCs or T cells enriched from blood (not recorded which). Receptors originate from a young woman who had recovered from COVID-19. Both conserved end residues are part of each CDR3. The order of the fields is J gene, clone size, V gene, D gene, CDR3 DNA, CDR3 protein. D genes are given only for firm matches. The size entry is marked missing in some rows and otherwise reads once, few, many or a size class.

>TRBJ1-3|-|TRBV30|TRBD1
TGTGCCTTCAACAGGGGTGGTGGAAACACCATATATTTT
CAFNRGGGNTIYF
>TRBJ2-1|once|TRBV7-9|TRBD1
TGTGCCAGCAGCTTATGGGACAGGGGTACTATCCCCGACAATGAGCAGTTCTTC
CASSLWDRGTIPDNEQFF
>TRBJ2-6|-|TRBV5-4|TRBD2
TGTGCCAGCAGCGTCCTAGCGGGAGGTGTTGGGGCCAACGTCCTGACTTTC
CASSVLAGGVGANVLTF
>TRBJ2-7|-|TRBV7-7|TRBD1
TGTGCTAGCAGCCCTGACAGGGGACGGGAGCAGTACTTC
CASSPDRGREQYF
>TRBJ2-7|-|TRBV27|TRBD2
TGTGCCAGCAGTCCTCCGGGACTAGCTGTCTACGAGCAGTACTTC
CASSPPGLAVYEQYF
>TRBJ1-6|once|TRBV2|-
TGTGCCAGCAGTGGGGTTGAAGGGAGCCTCCACTTT
CASSGVEGSLHF
>TRBJ1-5|-|TRBV14|TRBD1
TGTGCCAGCAGCGCTCCCCGGGACAGGGGCACCGATAGCAATCAGCCCCAGCATTTT
CASSAPRDRGTDSNQPQHF
>TRBJ1-1|-|TRBV6-5|TRBD1
TGTGCCAGCAGCAGAGCAGGGGGAGCTGAAGCTTTCTTT
CASSRAGGAEAFF
>TRBJ2-1|-|TRBV18|TRBD1
TGTGCCAGCTCATCCTGGACAGGAGAGGCTTACAATGAGCAGTTCTTC
CASSSWTGEAYNEQFF
>TRBJ2-1|-|TRBV4-2|TRBD2
TGTGCCAGCAGCCGCTTCACTAGCGGACGGGACAATGAGCAGTTCTTC
CASSRFTSGRDNEQFF
>TRBJ2-7|once|TRBV10-2|TRBD2
TGCGCCAGCCGGACTAGCCTCAGGAGCTCCTACGAGCAGTACTTC
CASRTSLRSSYEQYF
>TRBJ1-5|-|TRBV4-3|-
TGCGCCAGCAGCTCGTATAGCAATCAGCCCCAGCATTTT
CASSSYSNQPQHF